This entry is about one T cell receptor beta chain. Its matching antigen is unknown. The CDR3 contains 16 residues. The junction had 3 bases not matched to a gene; V was cut back by 2 bases and J by 0 bases. Germline CDR1 reads SGHRS; CDR2 reads YFSETQ. The sample originates from a study of cytomegalovirus exposure and HLA in healthy donors. With 60 Vbeta and 13 Jbeta primers, the PCR was carried out. Clones were sequenced by immunoSEQ multiplex PCR, and TCRdb holds only the in-frame ones, with some missing. This sample carries 120,000 or so clones, over 75% of them seen once, and the ten largest clones take under 2.5%. Points from the study as a whole: Cytomegalovirus association was assigned to approximately 160 TCR beta chains. Presence/absence analyses rested on an assumption that sequencing depth was roughly uniform across donors.

The clonotype was recovered from a man aged 30 to 45 in good health and CMV-seronegative. Specimen: PBMCs. This chain links TRBV5-1 with TRBJ2-5; 11 positions agree with TRBD2. The CDR3, as DNA: TGCGCCAGCAGCTTAAGACTAGCGGGGAACCAAGAGACCCAGTACTTC. Amino acid sequence: CASSLRLAGNQETQYF.